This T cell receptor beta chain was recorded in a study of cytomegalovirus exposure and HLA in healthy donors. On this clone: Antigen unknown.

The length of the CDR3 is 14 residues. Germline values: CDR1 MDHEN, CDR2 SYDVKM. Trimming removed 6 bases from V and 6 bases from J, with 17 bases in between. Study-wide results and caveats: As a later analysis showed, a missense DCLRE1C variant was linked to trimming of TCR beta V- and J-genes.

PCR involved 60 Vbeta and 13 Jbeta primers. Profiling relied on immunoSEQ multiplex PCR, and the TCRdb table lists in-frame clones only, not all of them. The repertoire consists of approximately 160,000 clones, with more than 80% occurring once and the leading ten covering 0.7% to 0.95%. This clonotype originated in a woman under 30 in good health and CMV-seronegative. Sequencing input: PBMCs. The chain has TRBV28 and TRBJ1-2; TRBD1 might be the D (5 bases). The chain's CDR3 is CASRRAGGRDGYTF. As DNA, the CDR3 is TGTGCCAGCAGGAGAGCGGGGGGGAGGGATGGCTACACCTTC.